This TCR beta chain was profiled in a study of T cells in localized non-small cell lung cancer. Overall study findings and caveats: Within adjacent lung there appeared a median around 60 of the top 100 tumor clones. Uninvolved adjacent lung had the highest recorded T cell clonality, with tumor below it.

Profiled with immunoSEQ multiplex PCR; TCRdb holds only in-frame clones, not every one. The sample shows roughly 660 clones, 28% of them seen only once. This clone was picked up a small number of times. Its specificity is not known. Germline V gene data show CDR1 as SQVTM and CDR2 as ANQGSEA. The CDR3 totals 13 residues. The V and J ends lost 5 bases and 4 bases, in that order; junction bases with no gene match: 3. Nonneoplastic adjacent lung devoid of atypia was obtained no less than 2 cm from the tumor margin. This rearrangement joins TRBV29-1 to TRBJ1-1; 11 nucleotides match TRBD1. The sample in question was normal lung tissue next to the tumor, obtained before any cancer treatment. The receptor was derived from a man aged 40-75 years with stage III lung adenocarcinoma. The DNA of the CDR3 is TGCAGCGTTCGGACAGGGGGCGGCACTGAAGCTTTCTTT. This translates into CSVRTGGGTEAFF. The full variable domain, its missing parts supplied by reference TRBV29-1 and TRBJ1-1, is SAVISQKPSRDICQRGTSLTIQCQVDSQVTMMFWYRQQPGQSLTLIATANQGSEATYESGFVIDKFPISRPNLTFSTLTVSNMSPEDSSIYLCSVRTGGGTEAFFGQGTRLTVV.